The 4 T cell receptor beta chains listed next were all sequenced from one sample in a study of blood T cell repertoires in COVID-19. Profiled with immunoSEQ multiplex PCR; TCRdb holds only in-frame clones, not every one. The data show about 150,000 clones, 75% to 90% seen once. Sequencing was done on a sample of peripheral blood. Receptor source: a man between 18 and 29 years old with COVID-19, enrolled during active disease.

The V gene is TRBV4-3, the J gene TRBJ2-7, with D possibly TRBD1 on 5 matching bases. CDR3 length: 16 residues. The germline CDR1 and CDR2 sequences are LGHNA and YSLEER. V dropped 0 bases and J dropped 5 bases, with 17 bases sitting between them. CDR3 amino acids: CASSQDRTFFGDEQYF. CDR3 nucleotides: TGCGCCAGCAGCCAAGATCGGACATTCTTTGGGGACGAGCAGTACTTC.

The chain carries TRBV7-2 and TRBJ1-2; 7 bases match TRBD1. The V segment lost 5 bases and the J segment 3 bases; nucleotides outside the gene matches: 9. The CDR3 extends over 15 amino acids. From germline, CDR1 is SGHTA and CDR2 FQGNSA. CDR3 residues: CASSPDRVLYYGYTF. CDR3 nucleotide sequence: TGTGCCAGCAGCCCTGACAGGGTACTGTACTATGGCTACACCTTC.

The rearrangement uses TRBV25-1 and TRBJ1-1; the D gene is possibly TRBD1 (5 bases). The CDR3 covers 14 residues. CDR1 is MGHDK, CDR2 SYGVNS, per germline. The V end was cut by 8 bases, the J end by 1 base, with 14 bases between. DNA for the CDR3: TGTGCCAGCTCCGAGGAGCAGGGGAACACTGAAGCTTTCTTT. Translation: CASSEEQGNTEAFF.

In nucleotides, the CDR3 is TGTGCCAGCAGCTTAGGCGGGAGGGCCAATGAGCAGTTCTTC. This encodes CASSLGGRANEQFF. J is TRBJ2-1 and V is TRBV7-6, with 9 nucleotides matching TRBD2. Germline assignment: CDR1 SGHVS and CDR2 FNYEAQ. V gave up 1 base and J gave up 6 bases; unmatched junction bases: 1. This CDR3 has 14 residues. Full variable domain (rest looked up from reference TRBV7-6 and TRBJ2-1): GAGVSQSPRYKVTKRGQDVALRCDPISGHVSLYWYRQALGQGPEFLTYFNYEAQQDKSGLPNDRFSAERPEGSISTLTIQRTEQRDSAMYRCASSLGGRANEQFFGPGTRLTVL.